The following is a TCR beta chain sequence with its context. Only one count was recorded for this clonotype. Its recognized antigen is unknown. One base away there is no much larger clone; base qualities are not given. One read represents weak support. The sample's treatment or condition, from its label and the paper: live attenuated yellow fever vaccine strain. A standard Ficoll-Paque protocol was used to isolate PBMCs from peripheral blood. Dynabeads CD4 and CD8 positive selection kits were used to isolate the CD4 and CD8 T-cell fractions. TriZol was used to extract RNA from bulk PBMCs, CD4 and CD8 fractions, and dextramer-positive and dextramer-negative fractions. The data stem from a study of T cells after yellow fever vaccination (dated by TCRdb to about 2019). Regarding the research as a whole: The SMART-Seq v4 Ultra Low Input RNA kit was used to prepare libraries from fractions with low cell numbers. To track T-cell clones before and after primary and booster YFV17D yellow fever vaccination, bulk TCR alpha and beta repertoires were sequenced longitudinally. Two healthy male donors, one aged 18 to 30 and one aged 30 to 40 years, made up the cohort. Bulk PBMC replicates and cell subsets were isolated from blood drawn at multiple timepoints before and after both primary and secondary immunization.

The instrument given in TCRdb is Illumina NovaSeq 6000. TCR cDNA was made using 5'RACE template switching, a step that added a universal primer site and unique molecular identifiers. Priming of cDNA synthesis was performed from both the TCR alpha and TCR beta constant segments. Library amplification used two PCR steps, and the second PCR step added sample barcodes and sequencing adapters. Sequencing of the libraries was done on either Illumina HiSeq 2500 (2x100 bp) or NovaSeq (2x150 bp). The paper's data handling went like this. Reads were demultiplexed and collapsed into UMI consensus sequences with MIGEC, and V(D)J alignment was performed with MiXCR. Vaccine-responding clonotypes were identified with edgeR using replicate PBMC samples, with FDR below 0.01 and a log2 fold change above 5 up to day 15 being required. Each bulk clonotype was labeled CD4 or CD8 based on which sequenced repertoire, CD4 or CD8, contained the clonotype at higher abundance. TCRdb passed the public sequencing reads through fastp at Q25 and MiXCR, retaining productive beta sequences. Each entry is one CDR3 protein sequence, shown with its most common DNA and genes. The authors' filters were not applied to this entry. The table for this sample lists about 170,000 distinct CDR3 sequences; approximately 10% of them were counted only once. The ten biggest clones cover just over 35% of the sample.

At the junction V is shortened by 10 bases and J by 4 bases, with 14 bases in between. CDR1 is given as SNHLY and CDR2 as FYNNEI, both from the germline V gene. Taken from cysteine to phenylalanine, the CDR3 has 14 residues. The entry retains the CDR3 DNA only, 42 bases that are in frame from base 1. Paper-wide results and their limitations: Because only a couple of donors were included in the study, the extent to which the findings can be generalized is limited. After the booster, most clones that had expanded after primary vaccination were detected again (almost 97% of CD4 and 70% to 90% of CD8), suggesting broad maintenance of memory. Compared with the primary T-cell response, the secondary T-cell response was weaker but faster, peaking on day 5 rather than day 15. FACS-sorted repertoires could contain abundant contaminating clonotypes from the bulk population, so computational filtering was required. A small fraction of clonotypes appeared in both the CD4 and CD8 compartments, likely as a result of convergent recombination.

The sequence came from a man between 18 and 29 years old who received the YFV17D yellow fever vaccine. The chain couples TRBV2 to TRBJ1-6; confidence is insufficient to name the D gene. The material sequenced was CD8+ T cells sorted from PBMCs, taken 15 days after the yellow fever booster vaccination. DNA sequence: TGTGCCATCCAAGACCGGGAATATAATTCACCCCTCCACTTT. Its coded protein is CAIQDREYNSPLHF.